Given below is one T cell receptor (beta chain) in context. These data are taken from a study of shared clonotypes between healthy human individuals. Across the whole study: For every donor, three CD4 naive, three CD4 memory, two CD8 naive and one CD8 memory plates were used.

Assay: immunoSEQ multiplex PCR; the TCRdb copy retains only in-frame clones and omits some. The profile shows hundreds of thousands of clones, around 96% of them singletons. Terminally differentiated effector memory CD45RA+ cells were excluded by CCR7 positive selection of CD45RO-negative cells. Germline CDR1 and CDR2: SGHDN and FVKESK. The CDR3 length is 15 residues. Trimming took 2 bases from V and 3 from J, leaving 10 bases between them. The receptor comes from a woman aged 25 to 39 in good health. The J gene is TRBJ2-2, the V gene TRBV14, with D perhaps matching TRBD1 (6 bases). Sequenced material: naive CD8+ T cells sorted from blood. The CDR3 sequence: CASSQMDSDTGELFF. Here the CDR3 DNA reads TGTGCCAGCAGCCAAATGGACAGCGACACCGGGGAGCTGTTTTTT.